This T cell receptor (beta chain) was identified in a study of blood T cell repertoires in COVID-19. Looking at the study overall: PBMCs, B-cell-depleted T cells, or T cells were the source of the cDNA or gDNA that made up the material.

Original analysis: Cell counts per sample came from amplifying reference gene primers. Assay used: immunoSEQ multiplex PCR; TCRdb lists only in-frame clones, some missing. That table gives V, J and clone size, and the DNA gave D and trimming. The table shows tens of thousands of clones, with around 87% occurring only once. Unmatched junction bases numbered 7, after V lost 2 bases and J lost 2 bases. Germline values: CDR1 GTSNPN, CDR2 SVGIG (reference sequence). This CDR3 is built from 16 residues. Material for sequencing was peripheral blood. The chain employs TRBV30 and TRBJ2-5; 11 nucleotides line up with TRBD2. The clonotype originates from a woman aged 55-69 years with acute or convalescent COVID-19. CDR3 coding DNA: TGTGCCTGGAGTCCAGGGGCTAGCGGGGGGCAAGAGACCCAGTACTTC. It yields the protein CAWSPGASGGQETQYF.